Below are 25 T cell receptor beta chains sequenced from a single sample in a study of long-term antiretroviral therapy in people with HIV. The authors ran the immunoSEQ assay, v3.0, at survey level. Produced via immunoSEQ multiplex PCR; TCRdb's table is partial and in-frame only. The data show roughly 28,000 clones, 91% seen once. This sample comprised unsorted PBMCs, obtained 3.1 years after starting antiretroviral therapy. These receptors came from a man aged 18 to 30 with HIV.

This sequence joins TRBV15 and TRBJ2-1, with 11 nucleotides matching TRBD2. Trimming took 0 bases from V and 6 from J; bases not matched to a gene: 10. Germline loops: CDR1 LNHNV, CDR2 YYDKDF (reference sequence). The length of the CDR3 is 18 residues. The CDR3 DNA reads TGTGCCACCAGCAGAGATAAACTACTAGCGGGAGTTCTCAATGAGCAGTTCTTC. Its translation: CATSRDKLLAGVLNEQFF.

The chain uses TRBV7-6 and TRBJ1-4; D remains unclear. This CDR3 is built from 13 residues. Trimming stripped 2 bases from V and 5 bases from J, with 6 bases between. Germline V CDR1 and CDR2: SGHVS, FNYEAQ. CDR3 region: CASSLSLNEKLFF. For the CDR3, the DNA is TGTGCCAGCAGCTTAAGCCTAAATGAAAAACTGTTTTTT. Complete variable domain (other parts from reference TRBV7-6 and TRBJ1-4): GAGVSQSPRYKVTKRGQDVALRCDPISGHVSLYWYRQALGQGPEFLTYFNYEAQQDKSGLPNDRFSAERPEGSISTLTIQRTEQRDSAMYRCASSLSLNEKLFFGSGTQLSVL.

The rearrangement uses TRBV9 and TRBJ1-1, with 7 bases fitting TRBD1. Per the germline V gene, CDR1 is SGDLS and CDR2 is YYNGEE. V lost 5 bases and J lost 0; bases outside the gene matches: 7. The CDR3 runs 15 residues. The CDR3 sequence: CASRRDSYMNTEAFF. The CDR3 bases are TGTGCCAGCAGAAGGGACAGCTATATGAACACTGAAGCTTTCTTT. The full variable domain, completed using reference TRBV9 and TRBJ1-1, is DSGVTQTPKHLITATGQRVTLRCSPRSGDLSVYWYQQSLDQGLQFLIQYYNGEERAKGNILERFSAQQFPDLHSELNLSSLELGDSALYFCASRRDSYMNTEAFFGQGTRLTVV.

The CDR3: CASSVGDVANYGYTF. The CDR3 DNA reads as TGTGCCAGCAGCGTGGGGGACGTCGCTAACTATGGCTACACCTTC. V usage is TRBV9 and J usage is TRBJ1-2, with a weak D call TRBD1 (5 bases). The germline gives CDR1 SGDLS, CDR2 YYNGEE. This CDR3 has 15 amino acids. Between the trimmed V and J ends, which lost 2 bases and 0 bases, there was a span of 11 bases.

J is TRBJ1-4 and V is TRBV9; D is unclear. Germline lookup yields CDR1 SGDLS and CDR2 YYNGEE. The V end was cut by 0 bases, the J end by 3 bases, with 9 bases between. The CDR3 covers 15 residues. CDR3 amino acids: CASSVGETANEKLFF. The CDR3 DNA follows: TGTGCCAGCAGCGTAGGGGAAACAGCTAATGAAAAACTGTTTTTT.

CDR3 sequence: CASRRERTANTEAFF. Here the CDR3 DNA reads TGTGCCAGCAGGAGGGAGAGGACGGCGAACACTGAAGCTTTCTTT. The chain has TRBV4-2 and TRBJ1-1, with D unclear. Germline CDR1 and CDR2: LGHNA and YNFKEQ. The CDR3 covers 15 residues. Trimming took 6 bases from V and 1 from J, leaving 15 bases between them.

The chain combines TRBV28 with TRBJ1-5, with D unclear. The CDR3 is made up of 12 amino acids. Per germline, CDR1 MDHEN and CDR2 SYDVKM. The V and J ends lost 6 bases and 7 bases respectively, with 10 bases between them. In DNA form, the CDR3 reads TGTGCCAGCAGCTTCAGTGTCCAGCCCCAGCATTTT. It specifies CASSFSVQPQHF.

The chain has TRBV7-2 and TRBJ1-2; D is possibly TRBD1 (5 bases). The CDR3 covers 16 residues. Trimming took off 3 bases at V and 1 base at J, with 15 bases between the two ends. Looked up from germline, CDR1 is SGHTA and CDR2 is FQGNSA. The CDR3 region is CASSFDLTVNNYGYTF. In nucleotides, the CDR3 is TGTGCCAGCAGCTTCGATTTGACAGTAAATAACTATGGCTACACCTTC.

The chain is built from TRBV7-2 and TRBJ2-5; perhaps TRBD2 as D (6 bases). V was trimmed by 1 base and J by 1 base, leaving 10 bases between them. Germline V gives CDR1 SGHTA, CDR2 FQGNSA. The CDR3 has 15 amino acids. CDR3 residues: CASSLVGDSQETQYF. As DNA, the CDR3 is TGTGCCAGCAGCTTAGTGGGGGACTCCCAAGAGACCCAGTACTTC.

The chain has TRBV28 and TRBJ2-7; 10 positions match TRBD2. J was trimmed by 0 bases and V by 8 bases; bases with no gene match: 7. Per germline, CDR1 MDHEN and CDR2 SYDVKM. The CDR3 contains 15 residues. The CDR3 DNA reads TGTGCCAGCCGACGGACTAGCGGAGGCTCCTACGAGCAGTACTTC. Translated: CASRRTSGGSYEQYF.

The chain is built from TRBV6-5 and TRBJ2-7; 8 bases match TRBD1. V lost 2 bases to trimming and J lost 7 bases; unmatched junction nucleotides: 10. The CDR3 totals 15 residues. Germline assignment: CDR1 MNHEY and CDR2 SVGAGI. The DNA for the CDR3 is TGTGCCAGCAGTTACACCCCCGGACAGGGTTATGAGCAGTACTTC. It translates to CASSYTPGQGYEQYF.

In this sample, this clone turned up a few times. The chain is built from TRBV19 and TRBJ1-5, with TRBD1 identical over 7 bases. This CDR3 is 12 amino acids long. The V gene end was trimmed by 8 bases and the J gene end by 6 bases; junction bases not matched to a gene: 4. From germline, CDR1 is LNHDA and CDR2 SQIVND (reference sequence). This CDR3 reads CASDRVGQPQHF. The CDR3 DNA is TGTGCCAGTGACAGGGTAGGTCAGCCCCAGCATTTT. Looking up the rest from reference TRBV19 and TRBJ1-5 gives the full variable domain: DGGITQSPKYLFRKEGQNVTLSCEQNLNHDAMYWYRQDPGQGLRLIYYSQIVNDFQKGDIAEGYSVSREKKESFPLTVTSAQKNPTAFYLCASDRVGQPQHFGDGTRLSIL.

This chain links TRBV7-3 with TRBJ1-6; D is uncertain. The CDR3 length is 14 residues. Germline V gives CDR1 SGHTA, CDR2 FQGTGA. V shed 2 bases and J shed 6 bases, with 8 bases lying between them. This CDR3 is CASSLWAPNSPLHF. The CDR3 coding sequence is TGTGCCAGCAGCTTATGGGCCCCTAATTCACCCCTCCACTTT.

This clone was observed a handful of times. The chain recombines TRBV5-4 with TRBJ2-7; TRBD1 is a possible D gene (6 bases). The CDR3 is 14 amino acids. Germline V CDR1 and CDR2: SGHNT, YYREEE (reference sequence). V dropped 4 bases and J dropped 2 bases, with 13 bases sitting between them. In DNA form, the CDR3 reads TGTGCCAGCAGCGTCTCAGGGGAGACCTACGAGCAGTACTTC. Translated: CASSVSGETYEQYF.

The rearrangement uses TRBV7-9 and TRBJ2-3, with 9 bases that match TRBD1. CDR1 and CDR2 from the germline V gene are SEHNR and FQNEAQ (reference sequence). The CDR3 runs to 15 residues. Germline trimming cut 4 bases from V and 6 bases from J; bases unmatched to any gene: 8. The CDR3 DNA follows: TGTGCCAGCAGCTCAACAGGGGGCGCAGGGGATACGCAGTATTTT. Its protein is CASSSTGGAGDTQYF.

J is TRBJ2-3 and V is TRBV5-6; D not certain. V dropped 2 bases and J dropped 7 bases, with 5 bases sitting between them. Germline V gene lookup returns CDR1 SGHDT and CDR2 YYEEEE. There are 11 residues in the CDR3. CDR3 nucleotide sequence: TGTGCCAGCAGCTTAGGGAATACGCAGTATTTT. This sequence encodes CASSLGNTQYF.

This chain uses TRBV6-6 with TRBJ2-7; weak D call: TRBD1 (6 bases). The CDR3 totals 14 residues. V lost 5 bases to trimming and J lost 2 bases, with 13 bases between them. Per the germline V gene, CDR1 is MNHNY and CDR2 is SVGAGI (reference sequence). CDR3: CASSPDSLTYEQYF. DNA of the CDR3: TGTGCCAGCAGTCCGGACAGCCTTACCTACGAGCAGTACTTC.

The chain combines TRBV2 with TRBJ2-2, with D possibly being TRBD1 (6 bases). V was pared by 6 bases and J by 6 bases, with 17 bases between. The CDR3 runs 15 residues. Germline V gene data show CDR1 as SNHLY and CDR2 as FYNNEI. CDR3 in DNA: TGTGCCAGCAGGGACAGCGCTGGGTCCTCCGGGGAGCTGTTTTTT. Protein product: CASRDSAGSSGELFF.

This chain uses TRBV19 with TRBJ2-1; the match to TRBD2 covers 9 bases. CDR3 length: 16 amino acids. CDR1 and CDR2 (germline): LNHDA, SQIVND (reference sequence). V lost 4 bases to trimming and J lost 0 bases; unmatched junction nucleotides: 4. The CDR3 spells CASSSHSGSSYNEQFF. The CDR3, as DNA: TGTGCCAGTAGTAGCCATAGCGGGAGCTCCTACAATGAGCAGTTCTTC.

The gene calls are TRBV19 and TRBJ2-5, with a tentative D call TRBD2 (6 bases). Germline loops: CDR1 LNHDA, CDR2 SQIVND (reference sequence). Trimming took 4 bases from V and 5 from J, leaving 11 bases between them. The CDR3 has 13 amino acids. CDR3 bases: TGTGCCAGTAGTAGCGGGAATCTGGAGACCCAGTACTTC. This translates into CASSSGNLETQYF.

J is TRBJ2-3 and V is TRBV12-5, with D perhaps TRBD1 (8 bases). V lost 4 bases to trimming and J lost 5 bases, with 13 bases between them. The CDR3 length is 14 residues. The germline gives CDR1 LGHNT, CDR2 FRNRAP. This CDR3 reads CASGSTGGVDTQYF. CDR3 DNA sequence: TGTGCTAGTGGTTCCACAGGGGGGGTAGATACGCAGTATTTT.

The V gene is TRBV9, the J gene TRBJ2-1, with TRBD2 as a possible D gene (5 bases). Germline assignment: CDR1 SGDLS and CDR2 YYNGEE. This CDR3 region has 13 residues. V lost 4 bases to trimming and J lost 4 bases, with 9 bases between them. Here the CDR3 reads CASSTGIYNEQFF. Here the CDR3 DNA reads TGTGCCAGCAGCACCGGGATTTACAATGAGCAGTTCTTC.

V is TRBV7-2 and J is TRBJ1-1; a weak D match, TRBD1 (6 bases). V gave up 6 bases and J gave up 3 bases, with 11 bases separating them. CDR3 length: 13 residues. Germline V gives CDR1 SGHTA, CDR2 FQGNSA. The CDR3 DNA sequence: TGTGCCAGCAGTCCACCAGGGGACACTGAAGCTTTCTTT. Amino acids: CASSPPGDTEAFF.

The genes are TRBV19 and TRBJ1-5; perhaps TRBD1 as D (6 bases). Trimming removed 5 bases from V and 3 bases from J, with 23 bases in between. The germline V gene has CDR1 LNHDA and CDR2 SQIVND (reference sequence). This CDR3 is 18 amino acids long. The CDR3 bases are TGTGCCAGTAGTCCTCGGGCCCCGACAGGAGATCTCAATCAGCCCCAGCATTTT. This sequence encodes CASSPRAPTGDLNQPQHF.

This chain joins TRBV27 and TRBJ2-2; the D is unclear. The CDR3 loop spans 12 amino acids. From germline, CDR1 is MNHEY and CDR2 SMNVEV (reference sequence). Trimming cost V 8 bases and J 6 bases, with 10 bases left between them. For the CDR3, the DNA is TGTGCCAGCTACCGTACGGCCGGGGAGCTGTTTTTT. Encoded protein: CASYRTAGELFF.